These T cell receptor beta chains were read from a single sample in a study of cytomegalovirus exposure and HLA in healthy donors. The protocol was immunoSEQ multiplex PCR, while the TCRdb copy is restricted to in-frame clones and leaves out a portion. The table lists about 360,000 clones, around 86% of them singletons. The sample consisted of PBMCs. The receptors shown here come from a woman aged 18-35 years in good health and CMV-seronegative. Both conserved end residues are trimmed from each CDR3.

V: TRBV6-1; CDR3: ASRAAENTEAF
V: TRBV5-1; CDR3: ASSVTGKSPDTQY
V: TRBV18; CDR3: ASSPVQFNEKLF
V: TRBV2; CDR3: ASREDRYSNQPQH
V: TRBV30; CDR3: AWREAGLASRTDTQY
V: TRBV7-3; CDR3: ASSLGGTSYNEQF
V: TRBV5-6; CDR3: ASSFGANEQY
V: TRBV6-5; CDR3: ATARFPPYEQY
V: TRBV29-1; CDR3: SVGDRVNTGELF
V: TRBV7-6; CDR3: ASSFSPQGGGNYEQY
V: TRBV28; CDR3: ASSLLLYEQY
V: TRBV4-1; CDR3: ASSLRAGENTEAF
V: TRBV4-1; CDR3: ASSQGQASRYGYT
V: TRBV10-2; CDR3: ASTRLREVSTEAF
V: TRBV28; CDR3: ASSPPRKGSSYEQY
V: TRBV14; CDR3: ASSSWGGEAYEQY
V: TRBV11-2; CDR3: ASSPNRGGTYEQY
V: TRBV28; CDR3: ASTIQQGGYEQY
V: TRBV15; CDR3: ATSPGGVEAEAF
V: TRBV6-1; CDR3: ASRGGQGIYGYT
V: TRBV4-2; CDR3: ASSQDGSGQNYNEQF
V: TRBV7-9; CDR3: ASSPDREPNEQF
V: TRBV28; CDR3: ASSFRQGTGRIGQF
V: TRBV7-3; CDR3: ASSPRRRTSGPSSYNEQF
V: TRBV30; CDR3: AWSVPGYTQY
V: TRBV5-4; CDR3: ASSLAGTASQETQY
V: TRBV19; CDR3: ASSMEQGGTNEKLF
V: TRBV7-9; CDR3: ASSLGLARSTDTQY
V: TRBV25-1; CDR3: ASSPGTGAYNEKLF
V: TRBV19; CDR3: ASSMKEYEQY
V: TRBV6-5; CDR3: ASTVGNTIY
V: TRBV5-4; CDR3: ASSSDRVEQY
V: TRBV2; CDR3: ASSEGGTGGIGDTEAF
V: TRBV2; CDR3: ASSVNSQGAIEQY
V: TRBV6-1; CDR3: ASSVNRGTQETQY
V: TRBV28; CDR3: ASRQGGREKLF
V: TRBV5-4; CDR3: ASSLERLAAYNEQF
V: TRBV9; CDR3: ASTQANSGNTIY
V: TRBV7-9; CDR3: ASSEHYEQY
V: TRBV27; CDR3: ASSPLAGEETQY
V: TRBV27; CDR3: ASSPRQTGSLAF
V: TRBV6-5; CDR3: ASSYRRTGGETQY
V: TRBV7-7; CDR3: ASSPRLGSYNEQF
V: TRBV9; CDR3: ASSTRGGRDEKLF
V: TRBV10-3; CDR3: AISEWVRYGYT
V: TRBV2; CDR3: ASIAERGDTGELF
V: TRBV5-1; CDR3: ASSGRTGATNEKLF
V: TRBV5-1; CDR3: ASSYGDSDNEKLF
V: TRBV4-1; CDR3: ASSHEMGQGANTGELF
V: TRBV15; CDR3: ATSRAPGQEITDTQY
V: TRBV28; CDR3: ASSLLGLAGGSNTGELF
V: TRBV6-1; CDR3: ATVPGQAWNTEAF
V: TRBV29-1; CDR3: SVVRVRGSNTEAF
V: TRBV15; CDR3: ATSSEGEGVREKLF
V: TRBV11-2; CDR3: ASSFRVTQY
V: TRBV28; CDR3: ASSFLGANTEAF
V: TRBV28; CDR3: ASSFTGISPYEQY
V: TRBV27; CDR3: ASSLAGGSYNEQF
V: TRBV6-6; CDR3: ASSFGTSGRGNEQF